A single TCR beta chain is shown here with its context. The source of the sample is a study of blood T cell repertoires in COVID-19. The wider study: Whether acute or convalescent, the COVID-19 samples came from the United States, Italy and Spain. From T cells, B-cell-depleted T cells, or PBMCs came the material, which was cDNA or gDNA.

Original analysis: The authors estimated nucleated cell counts from reference gene primer amplification. Here immunoSEQ multiplex PCR was the method, and the copy in TCRdb shows in-frame clones only, minus some. The V and J calls and clone size were taken over from that table, and D and trimming were inferred from the DNA. The table records about 120,000 clones, approximately 70% of them present only once. CDR3 size: 10 residues. Trimming left V 4 bases short and J 7 bases short, with 4 bases between. Germline CDR1 is SNHLY and CDR2 is FYNNEI. The TCR comes from a woman in her 70s with acute or convalescent COVID-19. The specimen was peripheral blood. The genes are TRBV2 and TRBJ2-5; D remains unclear. CDR3 sequence: CASSVSTQYF. The CDR3 DNA reads TGTGCCAGCAGTGTATCGACCCAGTACTTC.